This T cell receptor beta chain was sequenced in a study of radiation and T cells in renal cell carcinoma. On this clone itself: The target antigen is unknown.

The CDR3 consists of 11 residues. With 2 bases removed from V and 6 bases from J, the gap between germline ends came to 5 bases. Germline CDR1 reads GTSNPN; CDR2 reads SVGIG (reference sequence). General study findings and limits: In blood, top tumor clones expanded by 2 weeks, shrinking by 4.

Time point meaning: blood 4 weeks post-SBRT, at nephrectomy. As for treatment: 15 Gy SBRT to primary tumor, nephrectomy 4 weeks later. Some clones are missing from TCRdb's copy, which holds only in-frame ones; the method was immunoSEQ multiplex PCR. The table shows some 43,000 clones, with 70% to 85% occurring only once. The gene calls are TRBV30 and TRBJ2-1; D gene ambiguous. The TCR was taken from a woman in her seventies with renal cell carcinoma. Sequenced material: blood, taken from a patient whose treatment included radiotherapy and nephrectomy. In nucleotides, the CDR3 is TGTGCCTGGAGTTCCATCAATGAGCAGTTCTTC. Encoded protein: CAWSSINEQFF.